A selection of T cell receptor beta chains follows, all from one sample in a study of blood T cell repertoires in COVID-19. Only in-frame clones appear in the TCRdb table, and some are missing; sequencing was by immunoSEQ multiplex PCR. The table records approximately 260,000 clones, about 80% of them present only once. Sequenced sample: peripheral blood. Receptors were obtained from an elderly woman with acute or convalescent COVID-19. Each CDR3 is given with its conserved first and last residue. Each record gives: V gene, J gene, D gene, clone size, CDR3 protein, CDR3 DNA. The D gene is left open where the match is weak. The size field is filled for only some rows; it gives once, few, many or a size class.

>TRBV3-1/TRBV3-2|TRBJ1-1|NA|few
CASSREDEAFF
TGTGCCAGCAGCCGTGAGGATGAAGCTTTCTTT
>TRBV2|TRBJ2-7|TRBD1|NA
CASSVITGGEQYF
TGTGCCAGCAGTGTAATAACAGGGGGCGAGCAGTACTTC
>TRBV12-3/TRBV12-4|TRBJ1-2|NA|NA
CASSSGFGYTF
TGTGCCAGCAGTTCGGGGTTTGGCTACACCTTC
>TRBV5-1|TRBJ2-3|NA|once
CASCMFTSTDTQYF
TGCGCCAGCTGCATGTTCACTAGCACAGATACGCAGTATTTT
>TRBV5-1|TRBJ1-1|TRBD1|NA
CASSLQGNQPEAFF
TGCGCCAGCAGCTTACAGGGGAATCAACCTGAAGCTTTCTTT
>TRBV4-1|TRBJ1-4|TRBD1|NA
CASSLGQGITNEKLFF
TGCGCCAGCAGCCTGGGACAGGGGATCACTAATGAAAAACTGTTTTTT
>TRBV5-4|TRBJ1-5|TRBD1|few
CASSQGTDRNQPQHF
TGTGCCAGCAGCCAGGGGACAGATAGGAATCAGCCCCAGCATTTT
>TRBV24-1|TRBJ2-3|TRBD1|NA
CATSATLGTGDSTDTQYF
TGTGCCACCAGTGCTACCCTTGGGACAGGGGATTCCACAGATACGCAGTATTTT
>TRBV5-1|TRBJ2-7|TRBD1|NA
CASSSHSQGASYEQYF
TGCGCCAGCAGCTCCCACAGCCAGGGGGCCTCCTACGAGCAGTACTTC
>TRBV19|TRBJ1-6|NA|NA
CASSKGNSPLHF
TGTGCCAGCTCAAAGGGGAATTCACCCCTCCACTTT
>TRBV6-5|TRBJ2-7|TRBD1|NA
CASSGRDRGSYEQYF
TGTGCCAGCAGCGGGAGGGACAGGGGCTCCTACGAGCAGTACTTC
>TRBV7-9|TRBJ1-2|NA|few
CASSFTGPEGGYTF
TGTGCCAGCAGCTTCACGGGCCCCGAGGGAGGCTACACCTTC
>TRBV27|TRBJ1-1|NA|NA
CASQGISSGEAFF
TGTGCCAGCCAAGGTATTTCTTCAGGGGAGGCTTTCTTT
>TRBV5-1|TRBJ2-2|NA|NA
CASSLKGAGELFF
TGCGCCAGCAGCTTAAAGGGGGCCGGGGAGCTGTTTTTT
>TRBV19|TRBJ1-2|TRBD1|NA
CASTTTGSPLYGYTF
TGTGCCAGTACCACGACAGGGTCCCCCCTCTATGGCTACACCTTC
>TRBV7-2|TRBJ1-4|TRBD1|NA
CASSMTGTNEKLFF
TGTGCCAGCAGCATGACAGGGACTAATGAAAAACTGTTTTTT
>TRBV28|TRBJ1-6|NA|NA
CASSSYREGSYNSPLHF
TGTGCCAGCAGTTCGTACAGGGAAGGCTCCTATAATTCACCCCTCCACTTT
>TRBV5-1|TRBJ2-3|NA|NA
CASSIMEGTDTQYF
TGCGCCAGCAGCATCATGGAGGGGACAGATACGCAGTATTTT
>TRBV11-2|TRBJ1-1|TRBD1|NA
CASSLAGGQGGTEAFF
TGTGCCAGCAGCTTAGCTGGGGGACAGGGGGGAACTGAAGCTTTCTTT
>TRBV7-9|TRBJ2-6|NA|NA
CASSLHGSGANVLTF
TGTGCCAGCAGCTTGCACGGGTCTGGGGCCAACGTCCTGACTTTC
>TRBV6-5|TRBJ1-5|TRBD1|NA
CASSRTGWQPQHF
TGTGCCAGCAGTCGGACAGGGTGGCAGCCCCAGCATTTT
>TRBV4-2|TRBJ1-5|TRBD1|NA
CASSPERRDRGLNSNQPQHF
TGTGCCAGCAGCCCAGAACGCCGGGACAGGGGGTTAAATAGCAATCAGCCCCAGCATTTT
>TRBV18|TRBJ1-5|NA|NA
CASSPREGEGQPQHF
TGTGCCAGCTCACCGCGGGAGGGCGAAGGTCAGCCCCAGCATTTT
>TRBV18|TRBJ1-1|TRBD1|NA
CASSLGQGVMNTEAFF
TGTGCCAGCTCACTGGGACAGGGAGTTATGAACACTGAAGCTTTCTTT
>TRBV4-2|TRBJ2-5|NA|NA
CASSQDVGSYSSAQYF
TGTGCCAGCAGCCAAGATGTTGGTAGCTATTCTTCGGCCCAGTACTTC
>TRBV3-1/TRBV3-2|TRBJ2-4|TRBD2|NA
CASSQAGGRKNIQYF
TGTGCCAGCAGCCAAGCGGGGGGGCGGAAAAACATTCAGTACTTC
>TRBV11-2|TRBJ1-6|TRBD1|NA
CASSLTGTGGQSPLHF
TGTGCCAGCAGCTTAACTGGGACAGGGGGCCAATCACCCCTCCACTTT